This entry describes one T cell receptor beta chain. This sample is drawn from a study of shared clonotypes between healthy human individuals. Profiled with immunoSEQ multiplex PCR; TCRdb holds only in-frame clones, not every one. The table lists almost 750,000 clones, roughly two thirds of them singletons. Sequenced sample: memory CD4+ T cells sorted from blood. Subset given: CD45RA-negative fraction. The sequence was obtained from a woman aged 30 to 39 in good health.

CDR3: CASSLAGTYEQYF. The CDR3 nucleotides are TGTGCCAGCAGCTTAGCCGGGACCTACGAGCAGTACTTC. V gene TRBV13 combines with J gene TRBJ2-7; a possible D gene is TRBD2 (5 bases). This CDR3 contains 13 residues. Germline lookup yields CDR1 PRHDT and CDR2 FYEKMQ (reference sequence). The ends were cut back, 1 base at V and 2 bases at J, with 6 bases in the middle.